These 8 T cell receptor beta chains were sequenced from one sample in a study of regulatory T cells in long-lasting Graves disease (dated by TCRdb to the early 2020s). Interpreted using the paper, the time point label stands for: newly diagnosed GD, antithyroid drugs for less than 3 months. For both TCR sequencing and RNA sequencing, RNA was extracted from PBMCs using TRIzol. Libraries were prepared through multiplex PCR. Sequencing was carried out with an Illumina HiSeq 4000. iRepertoire HTBI primers and Arm-PCR amplification of CDR3 regions were used to construct TCR beta libraries. Clones were called with MiXCR by TCRdb after fastp trimmed the public reads at Q25, and only in-frame beta chains were retained. Each CDR3 protein gets just one entry, which takes the most common genes and DNA from the rows behind it. The table for this sample lists 200,000 to 250,000 distinct CDR3 sequences; roughly a fifth of them were counted only once. The ten largest make up about 12% of the sample.

This same sample was also taken into another study, of T cells in Graves' hyperthyroidism and ophthalmopathy.

The specimen was peripheral blood mononuclear cells (PBMCs), collected at new diagnosis, from a patient treated with antithyroid drugs. All receptors derive from a woman aged 25 to 45 with Graves disease. Donor details come from another sample of the same person, matched by shared clones.

Concerning this clonotype: This likely reflects a read error, since a far larger clone is one base away. This chain links TRBV27 with TRBJ2-3; no clear D gene. The J call could be wrong; TRBJ2-1 is a better fit for the DNA end. There are 16 residues in the CDR3. The germline CDR1 and CDR2 sequences are MNHEY and SMNVEV (reference sequence). CDR3 region: CAGSLPGSDKGNEQFF. The CDR3 DNA sequence: TGTGCCGGCAGTTTACCCGGGTCGGATAAGGGAAATGAGCAGTTCTTC.

This chain joins TRBV14 and TRBJ2-5; D is ambiguous. The germline V gene encodes CDR1 SGHDN and CDR2 FVKESK. V lost 0 bases, J lost 6 bases, and 5 bases lay in between. The CDR3 consists of 12 residues. CDR3 loop: CASSQDWKTQYF. DNA for the CDR3: TGTGCCAGCAGCCAAGATTGGAAGACCCAGTACTTC.

This clonotype was seen ten or more times. This chain links TRBV20-1 with TRBJ2-1; D remains ambiguous. The germline gives CDR1 DFQATT, CDR2 SNEGSKA (reference sequence). V shed 6 bases and J shed 1 base, with 13 bases lying between them. The CDR3 spans 14 residues. The CDR3 DNA sequence: TGCAGTGCCCCTTTGTTGGATTCCTACAATGAGCAGTTCTTC. Translation gives CSAPLLDSYNEQFF.

CDR3 sequence reads: CASSSDGNTGELFF. Written as DNA, the CDR3 is TGTGCCAGCAGCTCTGACGGGAACACCGGGGAGCTGTTTTTT. V gene TRBV7-9 combines with J gene TRBJ2-2; D ambiguous. Germline-derived CDR1 and CDR2 are SEHNR and FQNEAQ (reference sequence). This CDR3 comprises 14 residues. The V gene lost 4 bases and the J gene lost 1 base, with 7 bases spanning the gap.

This clonotype was counted at least ten times. The rearrangement uses TRBV5-1 and TRBJ2-1; D call uncertain. V gave up 2 bases and J gave up 9 bases, with 9 bases separating them. CDR3 length: 12 amino acids. Germline CDR1 is SGHRS and CDR2 is YFSETQ. This CDR3 is CASSLSFSEQFF. The CDR3 DNA follows: TGCGCCAGCAGCTTAAGTTTCAGTGAGCAGTTCTTC.

This clonotype appeared many times. This sequence joins TRBV10-3 and TRBJ1-2, with D uncertain. CDR1 is ENHRY and CDR2 is SYGVKD in the germline V gene. The CDR3 spans 11 residues. V lost 1 base, J lost 8 bases, and 5 bases lay in between. CDR3 nucleotide sequence: TGTGCCATCAGTGAGTTGGAGGGCTACACCTTC. Encoded protein: CAISELEGYTF.

This clonotype appeared a few times. The chain carries TRBV30 and TRBJ2-1, with D perhaps matching TRBD1 (6 bases). Germline V gene sequence: CDR1 GTSNPN, CDR2 SVGIG (reference sequence). Trimming took 1 base from V and 4 from J, leaving 20 bases between them. The CDR3 runs to 17 residues. The CDR3 coding sequence is TGTGCCTGGAGTGACCTCCCAGACAGGTTAACTTACAATGAGCAGTTCTTC. It translates to CAWSDLPDRLTYNEQFF. Drawing the rest from reference TRBV30 and TRBJ2-1, the complete variable domain is SQTIHQWPATLVQPVGSPLSLECTVEGTSNPNLYWYRQAAGRGLQLLFYSVGIGQISSEVPQNLSASRPQDRQFILSSKKLLLSDSGFYLCAWSDLPDRLTYNEQFFGPGTRLTVL.

There are many counts of this clonotype. This sequence joins TRBV5-6 and TRBJ2-4; no clear D. Trimming cost V 1 base and J 6 bases, with 14 bases left between them. The germline V gene encodes CDR1 SGHDT and CDR2 YYEEEE. The CDR3 runs to 15 residues. The chain's CDR3 is CASSLRQAAGNIQYF. CDR3 coding DNA: TGTGCCAGCAGCTTGCGTCAGGCCGCCGGAAACATTCAGTACTTC.